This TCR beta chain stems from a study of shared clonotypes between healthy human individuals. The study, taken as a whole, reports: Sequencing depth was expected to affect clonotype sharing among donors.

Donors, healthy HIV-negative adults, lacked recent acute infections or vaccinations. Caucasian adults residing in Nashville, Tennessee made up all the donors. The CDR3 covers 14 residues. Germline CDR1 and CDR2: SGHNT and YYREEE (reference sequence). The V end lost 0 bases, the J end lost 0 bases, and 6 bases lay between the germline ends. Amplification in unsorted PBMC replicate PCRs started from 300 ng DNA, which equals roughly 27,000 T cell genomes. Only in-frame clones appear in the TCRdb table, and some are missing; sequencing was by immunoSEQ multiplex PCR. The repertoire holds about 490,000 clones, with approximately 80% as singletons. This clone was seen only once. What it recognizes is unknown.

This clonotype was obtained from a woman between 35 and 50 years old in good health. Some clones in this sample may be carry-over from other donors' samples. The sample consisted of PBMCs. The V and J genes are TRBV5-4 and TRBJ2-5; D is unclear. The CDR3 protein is CASSLVGNQETQYF. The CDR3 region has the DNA TGTGCCAGCAGCTTGGTGGGGAACCAAGAGACCCAGTACTTC.